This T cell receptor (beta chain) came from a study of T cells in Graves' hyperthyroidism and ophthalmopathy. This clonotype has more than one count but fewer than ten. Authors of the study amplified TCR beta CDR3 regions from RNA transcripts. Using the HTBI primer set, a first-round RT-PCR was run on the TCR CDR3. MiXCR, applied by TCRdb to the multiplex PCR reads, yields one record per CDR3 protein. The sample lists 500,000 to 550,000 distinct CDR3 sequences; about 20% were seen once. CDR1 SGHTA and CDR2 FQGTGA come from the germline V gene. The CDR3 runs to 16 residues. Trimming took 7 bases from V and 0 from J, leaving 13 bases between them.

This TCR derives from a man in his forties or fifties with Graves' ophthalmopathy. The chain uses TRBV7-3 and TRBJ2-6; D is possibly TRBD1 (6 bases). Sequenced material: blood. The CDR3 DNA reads TGTGCCAGCACCCCACAGGGTGGCTCTGGGGCCAACGTCCTGACTTTC. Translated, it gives CASTPQGGSGANVLTF.